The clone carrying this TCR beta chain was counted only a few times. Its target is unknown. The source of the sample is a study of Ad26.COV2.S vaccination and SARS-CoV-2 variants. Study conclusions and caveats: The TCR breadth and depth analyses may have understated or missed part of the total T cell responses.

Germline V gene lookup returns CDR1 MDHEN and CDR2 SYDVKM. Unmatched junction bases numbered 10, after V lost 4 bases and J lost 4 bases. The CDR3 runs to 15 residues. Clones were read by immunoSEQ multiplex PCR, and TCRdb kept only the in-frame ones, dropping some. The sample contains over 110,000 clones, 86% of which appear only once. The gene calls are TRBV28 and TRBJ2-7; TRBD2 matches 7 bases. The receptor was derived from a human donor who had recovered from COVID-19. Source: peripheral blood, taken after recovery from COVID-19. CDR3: CASSSSGGGTYEQYF. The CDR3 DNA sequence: TGTGCCAGCAGTTCTTCTGGGGGGGGAACTTACGAGCAGTACTTC.